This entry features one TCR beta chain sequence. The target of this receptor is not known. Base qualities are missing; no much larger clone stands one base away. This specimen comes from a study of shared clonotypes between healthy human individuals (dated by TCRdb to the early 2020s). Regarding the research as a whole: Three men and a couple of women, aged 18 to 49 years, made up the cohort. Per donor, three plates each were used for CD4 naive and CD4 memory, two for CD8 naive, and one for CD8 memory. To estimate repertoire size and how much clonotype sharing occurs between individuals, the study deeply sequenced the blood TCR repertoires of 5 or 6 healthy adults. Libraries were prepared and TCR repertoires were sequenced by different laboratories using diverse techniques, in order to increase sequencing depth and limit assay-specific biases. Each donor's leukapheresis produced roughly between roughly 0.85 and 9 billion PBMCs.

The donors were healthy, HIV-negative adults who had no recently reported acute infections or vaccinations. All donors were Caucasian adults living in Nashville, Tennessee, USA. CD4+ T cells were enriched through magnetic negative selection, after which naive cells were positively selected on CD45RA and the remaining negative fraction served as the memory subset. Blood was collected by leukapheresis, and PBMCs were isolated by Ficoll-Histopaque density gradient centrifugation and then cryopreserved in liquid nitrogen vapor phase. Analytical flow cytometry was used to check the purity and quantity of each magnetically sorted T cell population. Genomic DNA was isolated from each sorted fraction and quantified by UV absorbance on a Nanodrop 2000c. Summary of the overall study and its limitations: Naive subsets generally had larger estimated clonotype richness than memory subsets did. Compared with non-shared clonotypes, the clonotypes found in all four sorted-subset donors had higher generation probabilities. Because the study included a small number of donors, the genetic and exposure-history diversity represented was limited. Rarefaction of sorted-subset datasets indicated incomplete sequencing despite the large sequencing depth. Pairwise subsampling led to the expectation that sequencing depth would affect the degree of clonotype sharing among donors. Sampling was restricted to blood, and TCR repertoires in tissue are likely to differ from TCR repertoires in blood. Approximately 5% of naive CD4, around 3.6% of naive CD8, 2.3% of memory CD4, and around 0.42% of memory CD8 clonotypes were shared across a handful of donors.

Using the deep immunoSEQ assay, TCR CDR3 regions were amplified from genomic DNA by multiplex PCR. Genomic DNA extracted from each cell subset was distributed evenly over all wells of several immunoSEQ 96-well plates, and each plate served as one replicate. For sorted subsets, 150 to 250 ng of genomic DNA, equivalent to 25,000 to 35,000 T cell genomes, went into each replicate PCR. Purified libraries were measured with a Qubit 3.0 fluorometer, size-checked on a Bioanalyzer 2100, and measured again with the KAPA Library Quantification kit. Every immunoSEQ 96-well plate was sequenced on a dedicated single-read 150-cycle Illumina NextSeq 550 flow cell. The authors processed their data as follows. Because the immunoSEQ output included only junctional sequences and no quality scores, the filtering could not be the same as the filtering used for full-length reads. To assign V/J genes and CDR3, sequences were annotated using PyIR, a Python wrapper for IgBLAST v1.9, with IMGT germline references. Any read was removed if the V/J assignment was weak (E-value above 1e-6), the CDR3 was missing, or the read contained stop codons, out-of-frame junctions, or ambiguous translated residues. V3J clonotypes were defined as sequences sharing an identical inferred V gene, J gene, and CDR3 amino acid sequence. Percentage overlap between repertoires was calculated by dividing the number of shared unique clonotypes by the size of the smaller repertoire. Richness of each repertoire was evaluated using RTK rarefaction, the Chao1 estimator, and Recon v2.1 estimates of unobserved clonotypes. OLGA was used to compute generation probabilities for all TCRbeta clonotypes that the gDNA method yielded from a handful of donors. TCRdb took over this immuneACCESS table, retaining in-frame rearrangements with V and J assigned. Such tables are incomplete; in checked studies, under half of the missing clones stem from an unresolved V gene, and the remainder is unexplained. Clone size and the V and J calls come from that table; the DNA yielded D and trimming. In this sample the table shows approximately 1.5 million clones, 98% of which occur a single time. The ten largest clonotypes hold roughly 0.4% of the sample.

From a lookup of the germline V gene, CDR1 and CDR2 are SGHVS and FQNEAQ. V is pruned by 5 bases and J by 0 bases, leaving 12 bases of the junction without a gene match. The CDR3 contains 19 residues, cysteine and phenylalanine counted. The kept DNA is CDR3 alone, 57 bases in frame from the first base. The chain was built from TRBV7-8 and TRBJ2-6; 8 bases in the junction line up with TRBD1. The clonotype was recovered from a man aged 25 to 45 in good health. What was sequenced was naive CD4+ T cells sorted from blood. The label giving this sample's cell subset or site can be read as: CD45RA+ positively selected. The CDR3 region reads CASSRITGGQYSGANVLTF. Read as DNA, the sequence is TGTGCCAGCAGCCGAATCACAGGGGGTCAATACTCTGGGGCCAACGTCCTGACTTTC.